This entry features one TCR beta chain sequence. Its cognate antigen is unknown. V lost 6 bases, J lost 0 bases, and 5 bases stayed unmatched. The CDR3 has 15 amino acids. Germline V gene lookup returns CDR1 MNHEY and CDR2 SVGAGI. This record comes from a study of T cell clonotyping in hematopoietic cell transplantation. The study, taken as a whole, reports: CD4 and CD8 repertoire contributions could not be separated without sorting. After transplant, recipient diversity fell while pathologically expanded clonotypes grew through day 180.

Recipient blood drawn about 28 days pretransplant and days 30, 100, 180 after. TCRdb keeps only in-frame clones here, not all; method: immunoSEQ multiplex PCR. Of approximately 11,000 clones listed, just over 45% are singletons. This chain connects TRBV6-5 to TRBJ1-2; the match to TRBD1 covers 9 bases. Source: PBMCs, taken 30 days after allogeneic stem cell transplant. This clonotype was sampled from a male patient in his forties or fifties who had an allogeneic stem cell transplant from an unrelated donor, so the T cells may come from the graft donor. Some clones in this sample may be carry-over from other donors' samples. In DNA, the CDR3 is TGTGCCAGCAGCCGGGACAGGGACGCTAACTATGGCTACACCTTC. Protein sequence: CASSRDRDANYGYTF.